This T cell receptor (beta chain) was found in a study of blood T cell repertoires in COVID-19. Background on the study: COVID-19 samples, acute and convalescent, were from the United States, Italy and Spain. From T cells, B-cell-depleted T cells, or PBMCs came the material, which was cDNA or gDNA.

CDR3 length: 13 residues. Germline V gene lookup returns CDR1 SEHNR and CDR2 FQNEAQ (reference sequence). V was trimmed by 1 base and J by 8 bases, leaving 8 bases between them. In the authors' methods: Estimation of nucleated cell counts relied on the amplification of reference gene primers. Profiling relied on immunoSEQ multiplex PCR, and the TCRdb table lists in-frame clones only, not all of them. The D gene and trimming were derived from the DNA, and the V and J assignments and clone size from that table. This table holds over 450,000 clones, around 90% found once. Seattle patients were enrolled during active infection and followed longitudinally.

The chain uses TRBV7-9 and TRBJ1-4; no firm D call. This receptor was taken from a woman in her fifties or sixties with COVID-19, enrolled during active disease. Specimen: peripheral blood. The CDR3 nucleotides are TGTGCCAGCAGCTTAGGTGGGAGGGAAAAACTGTTTTTT. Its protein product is CASSLGGREKLFF.